The present T cell receptor (beta chain) was sequenced within a study of blood T cell repertoires in COVID-19. Study as a whole: Acute and convalescent COVID-19 samples came from the United States, Italy and Spain. The analysed material was cDNA or gDNA that came from T cells, B-cell-depleted T cells, or PBMCs.

Methods used by the authors: Using reference gene primer amplification, nucleated cell counts were estimated. Data came from immunoSEQ multiplex PCR; TCRdb stores just in-frame clones and leaves some out. The D gene and trimming were derived from the DNA, and the V and J assignments and clone size from that table. The table has hundreds of thousands of clones, roughly 90% seen once. The Seattle site enrolled patients during active infection and followed them longitudinally. Germline lookup yields CDR1 SGHVS and CDR2 FQNEAQ. The CDR3 covers 18 residues. V dropped 1 base and J dropped 2 bases, with 19 bases sitting between them.

The chain combines TRBV7-8 with TRBJ2-3; D may be TRBD2 (6 bases). Input material: peripheral blood. The receptor was derived from a woman aged 25 to 39 with COVID-19, enrolled during active disease. CDR3: CASSLVHGGPGTTDTQYF. CDR3 nucleotides: TGTGCCAGCAGCTTAGTTCACGGGGGACCGGGGACCACAGATACGCAGTATTTT.